The 9 T cell receptor beta chains reported below all come from one sample, sequenced in a study of response to subunit inactivated influenza vaccine. Using its own MiXCR run on the RT-PCR reads, TCRdb lists one record per CDR3 protein. The sample has about 540,000 distinct CDR3 sequences; approximately 24% are singletons. Separately, the same data were catalogued under a study of T cells expressing NK-cell markers. From that study: TCR beta cDNA was made by 5'RACE template switching with UMIs.

Sequenced here: CD4+ T cells sorted from PBMCs, sampled 11 to 12 days after vaccination. The receptors derive from a man aged 50 or older who received an inactivated influenza vaccine.

This clonotype was seen a handful of times. This chain connects TRBV20-1 to TRBJ1-4; 7 nucleotides line up with TRBD1. Germline CDR1 is DFQATT and CDR2 is SNEGSKA (reference sequence). Trimming removed 3 bases from V and 8 bases from J; junction bases left unmatched: 12. This CDR3 spans 15 amino acids. DNA for the CDR3: TGCAGTGCTAGCCTTAGACAGGGATGGGGGGAAAAACTGTTTTTT. Its protein is CSASLRQGWGEKLFF.

This clonotype was detected a few times. The chain employs TRBV28 and TRBJ2-3, with D perhaps matching TRBD1 (5 bases). This CDR3 has 17 amino acids. V lost 4 bases and J 2 bases, leaving 19 bases between the germline ends. Germline CDR1 and CDR2: MDHEN and SYDVKM. CDR3 bases: TGTGCCAGCAGTTCCCCCCTGACAGTGGGCTCCACAGATACGCAGTATTTT. Translating gives CASSSPLTVGSTDTQYF.

This sequence joins TRBV7-2 and TRBJ2-7; 11 bases fit TRBD2. Trimming at V came to 2 bases and at J to 5 bases, leaving 5 bases not matched to a gene. The CDR3 runs 15 residues. The V gene's germline CDR1 is SGHTA and CDR2 FQGNSA. CDR3 region: CASSLNSGRVDEQYF. CDR3 DNA: TGTGCCAGCAGCTTAAATAGCGGGAGGGTCGACGAGCAGTACTTC. The whole variable domain, remainder taken from reference TRBV7-2 and TRBJ2-7, is GAGVSQSPSNKVTEKGKDVELRCDPISGHTALYWYRQSLGQGLEFLIYFQGNSAPDKSGLPSDRFSAERTGGSVSTLTIQRTQQEDSAVYLCASSLNSGRVDEQYFGPGTRLTVT.

This chain connects TRBV5-1 to TRBJ1-4; the D gene is possibly TRBD1 (5 bases). V lost 4 bases to trimming and J lost 2 bases, with 6 bases between them. Germline CDR1 SGHRS, CDR2 YFSETQ. The CDR3 has 13 residues. The CDR3 DNA is TGCGCCAGCAGCGAGGGGACTAATGAAAAACTGTTTTTT. Its translation: CASSEGTNEKLFF.

This clonotype was counted a few times. The chain recombines TRBV5-1 with TRBJ1-1; D gene ambiguous. CDR3 length: 13 amino acids. CDR1 and CDR2 (germline): SGHRS, YFSETQ. V was cut by 4 bases and J by 2 bases, with 9 bases left in between. CDR3 sequence reads: CASSAVGNTEAFF. CDR3 in DNA: TGCGCCAGCAGCGCCGTAGGTAACACTGAAGCTTTCTTT.

The J gene is TRBJ1-2, the V gene TRBV4-3; 9 bases are a match to TRBD1. The CDR3 contains 17 residues. Per germline, CDR1 LGHNA and CDR2 YSLEER. The ends lost 0 bases at V and 7 bases at J; junction bases unmatched: 12. The CDR3 nucleotides are TGCGCCAGCAGCCAAGATGTTGGACAGGGGTTTAGCGGTGGCTACACCTTC. This encodes CASSQDVGQGFSGGYTF.

The V and J genes are TRBV5-6 and TRBJ1-2, with 9 positions matching TRBD1. CDR1 and CDR2 (germline): SGHDT, YYEEEE. The CDR3 length is 16 residues. J gave up 3 bases and V 4 bases, and 10 bases lay outside the gene matches. The DNA for the CDR3 is TGTGCCAGCAGCCCACCGGGACAGGGCCTGGACTATGGCTACACCTTC. Amino acids: CASSPPGQGLDYGYTF.

The genes are TRBV7-2 and TRBJ2-7; D is ambiguous. V was clipped by 2 bases and J by 10 bases, with 12 bases between them. There are 12 residues in the CDR3. CDR1 and CDR2 from the germline V gene are SGHTA and FQGNSA. The CDR3 DNA reads TGTGCCAGCAGCTTATATATGGTGGAACAGTACTTC. Protein: CASSLYMVEQYF. Based on the CDR3 plus reference TRBV7-2 and TRBJ2-7, the full variable domain is GAGVSQSPSNKVTEKGKDVELRCDPISGHTALYWYRQSLGQGLEFLIYFQGNSAPDKSGLPSDRFSAERTGGSVSTLTIQRTQQEDSAVYLCASSLYMVEQYFGPGTRLTVT.

In its sample, this clonotype was seen a few times. The V and J genes are TRBV7-9 and TRBJ2-2; 11 nucleotides match TRBD2. Trimming at V came to 3 bases and at J to 1 base, leaving 1 base not matched to a gene. CDR3 length: 16 residues. CDR1 and CDR2 from the germline V gene are SEHNR and FQNEAQ (reference sequence). CDR3 DNA sequence: TGTGCCAGCAGCTTCGGACTAGCGGGGAACACCGGGGAGCTGTTTTTT. Protein product: CASSFGLAGNTGELFF.